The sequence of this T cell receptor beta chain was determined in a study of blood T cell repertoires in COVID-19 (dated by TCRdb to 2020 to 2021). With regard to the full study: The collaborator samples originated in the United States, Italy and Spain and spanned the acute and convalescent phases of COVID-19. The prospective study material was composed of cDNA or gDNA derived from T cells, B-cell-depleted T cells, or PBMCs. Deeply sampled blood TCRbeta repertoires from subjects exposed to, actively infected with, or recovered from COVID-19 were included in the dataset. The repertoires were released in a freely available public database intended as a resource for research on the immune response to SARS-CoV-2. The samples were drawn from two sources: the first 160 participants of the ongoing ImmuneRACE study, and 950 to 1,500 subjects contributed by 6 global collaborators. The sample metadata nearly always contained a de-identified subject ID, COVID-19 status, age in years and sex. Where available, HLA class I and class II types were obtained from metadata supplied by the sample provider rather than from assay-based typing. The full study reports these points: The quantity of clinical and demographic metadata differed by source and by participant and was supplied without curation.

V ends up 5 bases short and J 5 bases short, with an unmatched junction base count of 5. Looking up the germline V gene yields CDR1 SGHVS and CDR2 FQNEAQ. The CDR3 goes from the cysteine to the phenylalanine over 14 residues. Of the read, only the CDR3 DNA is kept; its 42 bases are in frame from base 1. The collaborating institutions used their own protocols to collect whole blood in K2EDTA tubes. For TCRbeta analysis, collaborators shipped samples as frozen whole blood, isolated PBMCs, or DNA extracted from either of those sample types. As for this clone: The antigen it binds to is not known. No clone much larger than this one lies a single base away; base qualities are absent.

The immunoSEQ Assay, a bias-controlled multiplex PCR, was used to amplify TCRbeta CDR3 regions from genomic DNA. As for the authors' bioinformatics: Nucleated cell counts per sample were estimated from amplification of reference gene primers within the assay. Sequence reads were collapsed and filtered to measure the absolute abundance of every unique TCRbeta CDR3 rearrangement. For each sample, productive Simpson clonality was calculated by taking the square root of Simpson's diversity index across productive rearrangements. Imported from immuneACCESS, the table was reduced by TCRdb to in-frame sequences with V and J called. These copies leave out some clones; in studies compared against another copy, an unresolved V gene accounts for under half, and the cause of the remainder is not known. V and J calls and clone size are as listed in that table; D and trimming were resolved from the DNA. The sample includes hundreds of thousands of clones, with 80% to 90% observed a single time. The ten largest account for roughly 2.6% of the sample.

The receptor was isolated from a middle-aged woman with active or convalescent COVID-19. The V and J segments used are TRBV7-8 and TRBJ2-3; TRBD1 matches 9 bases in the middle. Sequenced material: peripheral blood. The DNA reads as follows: TGTGCCAGCAGCCTCCGGGACAGGGAAGATACGCAGTATTTT. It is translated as CASSLRDREDTQYF. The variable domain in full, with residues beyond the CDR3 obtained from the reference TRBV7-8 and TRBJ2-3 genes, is GAGVSQSPRYKVAKRGQDVALRCDPISGHVSLFWYQQALGQGPEFLTYFQNEAQLDKSGLPSDRFFAERPEGSVSTLKIQRTQQEDSAVYLCASSLRDREDTQYFGPGTRLTVL.